Presented here are 2 T cell receptor beta chains from one specimen sequenced in a study of T cells in Graves' hyperthyroidism and ophthalmopathy (dated by TCRdb to about 2019). Library generation was performed with multiplex PCR. The instrument was an Illumina HiSeq 2000. The TCR beta CDR3 regions were amplified from the RNA transcripts. A first-round RT-PCR of the TCR CDR3 used the HTBI primer set with the Qiagen OneStep RT-PCR kit. TCRdb handled the public reads itself, with Q25 trimming in fastp and clone calling in MiXCR, and kept productive beta chains. Here each entry gathers all rows of one CDR3 protein and keeps the most common genes and DNA. In this sample the table shows around 800,000 distinct CDR3 sequences, 35% to 45% of which occur a single time. The top ten clones comprise about 9% of the sample. Sequencing input: blood. These receptors originate from a man between 18 and 29 years old with Graves' hyperthyroidism.

This clonotype was seen only a few times. The V call is TRBV12-3 or TRBV12-4, the J call TRBJ2-2; TRBD1 matches 9 bases. The CDR3 has 15 residues. J lost 7 bases, V lost 4 bases, and 7 bases had no gene match. CDR3 loop: CASSSGTGFFGELFF. CDR3 nucleotides: TGTGCCAGCAGTTCCGGGACAGGGTTTTTCGGGGAGCTGTTTTTT.

In DNA, the CDR3 is TGTGCCATCAGCCTAGGGGGCATGGGCAATCAGCCCCAGCATTTT. The encoded protein is CAISLGGMGNQPQHF. V and J are TRBV10-3 and TRBJ1-5; 7 bases line up with TRBD1. Germline values: CDR1 ENHRY, CDR2 SYGVKD. This CDR3 comprises 15 residues. The V segment lost 6 bases and the J segment 2 bases; nucleotides outside the gene matches: 7.